This TCR beta chain was identified during a study of CD8 T cells in Susac syndrome. Findings and limits, study-wide: As acknowledged by the study, its TCR sequencing and HLA analysis included a relatively small number of individuals.

Germline-derived CDR1 and CDR2 are SEHNR and FQNEAQ (reference sequence). The CDR3 runs 11 residues. Trimming pared 0 bases from V and 7 bases from J, leaving 3 bases between. Random hexamers served to reverse transcribe about 0.5 to 1 ug RNA. The method of amplification for TCR beta CDR3 was immunoSEQ multiplex PCR, covering 54 Vbeta and 13 Jbeta. TCRdb analysed the immunoSEQ multiplex PCR reads with MiXCR anew, one entry per CDR3 protein. The sample has approximately 110,000 distinct CDR3 sequences, approximately 95% seen once. With respect to this clonotype: What it binds is unknown.

The sample consisted of CD8+ T cells from PBMCs. The V gene is TRBV7-9, the J gene TRBJ1-2, with unresolved D. This sequence originates from a human donor with multiple sclerosis. The CDR3 is CASSLAAGYTF. CDR3 coding DNA: TGTGCCAGCAGCTTAGCGGCTGGCTACACCTTC.